Below, 3 T cell receptor beta chains from the same sample are listed, as sequenced in a study of blood T cell repertoires in COVID-19. Assay used: immunoSEQ multiplex PCR; TCRdb lists only in-frame clones, some missing. The sample shows some 49,000 clones, about four fifths of them seen only once. The material sequenced was peripheral blood. The receptors were sampled from a woman aged 55-69 years with acute or convalescent COVID-19.

J is TRBJ2-7 and V is TRBV19; the match to TRBD2 covers 12 bases. CDR1 LNHDA and CDR2 SQIVND come from the germline V gene (reference sequence). CDR3 length equals 15 residues. With 3 bases clipped from V and 5 bases from J, the junction kept 5 bases outside the gene matches. The CDR3 region has the DNA TGTGCCAGTAGTATCCTGACTAGCGGGAGCAACGAGCAGTACTTC. Translation: CASSILTSGSNEQYF.

The V and J genes are TRBV29-1 and TRBJ2-2; perhaps TRBD2 as D (5 bases). Germline loops: CDR1 SQVTM, CDR2 ANQGSEA. The CDR3 length is 13 residues. V was cut by 6 bases and J by 2 bases, with 10 bases left in between. The CDR3 DNA is TGCAGCGTCGAGGGTACTAACACCGGGGAGCTGTTTTTT. This sequence encodes CSVEGTNTGELFF.

This sequence joins TRBV2 and TRBJ2-2; 10 bases line up with TRBD2. CDR3 length equals 15 residues. CDR1 is SNHLY and CDR2 is FYNNEI in the germline V gene. V lost 7 bases and J lost 4; bases outside the gene matches: 6. The CDR3 loop is CASNLAGATTGELFF. CDR3 nucleotide sequence: TGTGCCAGCAATCTAGCGGGAGCAACCACCGGGGAGCTGTTTTTT.